Listed here are 6 T cell receptor beta chains from one sample, sequenced in a study of blood T cell repertoires in COVID-19. TCRdb's copy holds only in-frame clones and misses some; the assay was immunoSEQ multiplex PCR. This repertoire shows roughly 410,000 clones, 70% to 90% found once; its top ten account for 1% to 1.5%. The sequencing input was peripheral blood. These receptors were collected from a man in his forties with acute or convalescent COVID-19.

This chain connects TRBV12-3 or TRBV12-4 to TRBJ1-1; 8 nucleotides match TRBD1. The V gene end was trimmed by 8 bases and the J gene end by 12 bases; junction bases not matched to a gene: 14. This CDR3 has 13 residues. This CDR3 is CASGGTRTGRTFF. Here the CDR3 DNA reads TGTGCCAGCGGGGGAACCCGGACAGGGCGAACTTTCTTT.

The chain is built from TRBV5-1 and TRBJ1-6, with unresolved D. This CDR3 is built from 16 residues. Germline V CDR1 and CDR2: SGHRS, YFSETQ. V gave up 0 bases and J gave up 5 bases, with 12 bases separating them. CDR3 region: CASSLAPVGDNSPLHF. CDR3 in DNA: TGCGCCAGCAGCTTGGCCCCAGTCGGAGATAATTCACCCCTCCACTTT. Combining the CDR3 with reference TRBV5-1 and TRBJ1-6 gives the whole variable domain KAGVTQTPRYLIKTRGQQVTLSCSPISGHRSVSWYQQTPGQGLQFLFEYFSETQRNKGNFPGRFSGRQFSNSRSEMNVSTLELGDSALYLCASSLAPVGDNSPLHFGNGTRLTVT.

The chain couples TRBV30 to TRBJ1-2; TRBD1 might be the D (6 bases). The CDR3 runs to 12 residues. V was cut by 2 bases and J by 8 bases, with 12 bases left in between. The V gene's germline CDR1 is GTSNPN and CDR2 SVGIG (reference sequence). CDR3 in amino acids: CAWSLGHLGYTF. The CDR3 DNA is TGTGCCTGGAGTCTGGGACATTTAGGCTACACCTTC.

This rearrangement joins TRBV27 to TRBJ2-1; a weak D match, TRBD2 (5 bases). The CDR3 sequence is 16 residues long. Germline V gene lookup returns CDR1 MNHEY and CDR2 SMNVEV (reference sequence). The V gene lost 7 bases and the J gene lost 8 bases, with 24 bases spanning the gap. In DNA, the CDR3 is TGTGCCAGCACCATAGAGGGCGGCCTCCCTTCGGATGAGCAGTTCTTC. This sequence encodes CASTIEGGLPSDEQFF.

About this clone: This sample includes further DNA sequences coding for the same CDR3. V gene TRBV14 combines with J gene TRBJ2-7; 9 nucleotides align to TRBD1. The CDR3 has 17 amino acids. The ends lost 4 bases at V and 0 bases at J; junction bases unmatched: 10. Looked up from germline, CDR1 is SGHDN and CDR2 is FVKESK. The CDR3 loop reads CASSPLPGTGFSYEQYF. The DNA of the CDR3 is TGTGCCAGCAGCCCCCTTCCTGGGACAGGGTTCTCCTACGAGCAGTACTTC.

V gene TRBV28 combines with J gene TRBJ1-2; TRBD1 aligns across 7 bases. The V gene end was trimmed by 6 bases and the J gene end by 4 bases; junction bases not matched to a gene: 17. CDR3 size: 17 residues. CDR1 and CDR2 (germline): MDHEN, SYDVKM. The chain's CDR3 is CASRPGWTGPRPYGYTF. CDR3 in DNA: TGTGCCAGCAGGCCCGGGTGGACAGGCCCCCGACCCTATGGCTACACCTTC.